This T cell receptor beta chain was recorded in a study of cytomegalovirus exposure and HLA in healthy donors. Study-wide points: The majority of TCR sequences were rare, yet some public TCRs appeared in many donors.

Use of 60 Vbeta and 13 Jbeta primers characterized the PCR. TCRdb keeps only in-frame clones here, not all; method: immunoSEQ multiplex PCR. Among some 140,000 clones listed, around 82% were seen once. On this clone itself: What it binds is unknown.

J was trimmed by 5 bases and V by 4 bases; bases with no gene match: 9. CDR1 and CDR2 from the germline V gene are MDHEN and SYDVKM. The CDR3 has 16 amino acids. The chain recombines TRBV28 with TRBJ2-1; 9 bases fit TRBD2. Sequenced material: PBMCs. The sequence was obtained from a man between 45 and 60 years old in good health and CMV-seronegative. Here the CDR3 reads CASSSSGLAFHNEQFF. In DNA, the CDR3 is TGTGCCAGCAGTTCCTCGGGACTAGCCTTCCACAATGAGCAGTTCTTC. Based on the CDR3 plus reference TRBV28 and TRBJ2-1, the full variable domain is DVKVTQSSRYLVKRTGEKVFLECVQDMDHENMFWYRQDPGLGLRLIYFSYDVKMKEKGDIPEGYSVSREKKERFSLILESASTNQTSMYLCASSSSGLAFHNEQFFGPGTRLTVL.